This T cell receptor (beta chain) derives from a study of OX40 agonist ivuxolimab in advanced cancers. The CDR3 is made up of 15 amino acids. Germline V gene sequence: CDR1 SEHNR, CDR2 FQNEAQ (reference sequence). Trimming pared 5 bases from V and 1 base from J, leaving 15 bases between. This clone was counted a single time. Sequencing was performed with immunoSEQ multiplex PCR; in TCRdb, only in-frame clones are kept and a portion is missing. The sample yields some 30,000 clones, approximately 84% seen once. The TCR was taken from an adult with an advanced solid tumor such as melanoma, head and neck, liver or kidney cancer. This rearrangement joins TRBV7-9 to TRBJ2-7; D is possibly TRBD2 (5 bases). This specimen was CD4+ or CD8+ T cells sorted from blood, taken in a trial of the OX40 agonist ivuxolimab. CDR3 coding DNA: TGTGCCAGCAGCCCGAGTACCTCGGGGTCCTACGAGCAGTACTTC. It translates to CASSPSTSGSYEQYF.